This TCR beta chain was observed in a study of siplizumab effects on memory and regulatory T cells. Study observations and caveats: Major contributors to the alloresponse seemed to be naive T cells, which also appeared more diverse than memory cells. Significantly reduced by siplizumab was the cumulative frequency of alloreactive sequences, namely those traceable to unstimulated CD4+ memory cells.

V lost 4 bases, J lost 12 bases, and 16 bases lay in between. This CDR3 has 12 residues. Per germline, CDR1 MNHEY and CDR2 SVGAGI. Sequenced by immunoSEQ multiplex PCR; TCRdb stores in-frame clones only, minus some. The sample has more than 95,000 clones, 93% seen once. Remarks on this clone: Its antigen is still unknown.

This sequence joins TRBV6-5 and TRBJ2-7; tentatively, D is TRBD1 (5 bases). Material: Tregs sorted from blood. This receptor was identified in a human donor in good health. DNA of the CDR3: TGTGCCAGCAGTTGGCTACAGGAACTTCGGTACTTC. Protein product: CASSWLQELRYF.